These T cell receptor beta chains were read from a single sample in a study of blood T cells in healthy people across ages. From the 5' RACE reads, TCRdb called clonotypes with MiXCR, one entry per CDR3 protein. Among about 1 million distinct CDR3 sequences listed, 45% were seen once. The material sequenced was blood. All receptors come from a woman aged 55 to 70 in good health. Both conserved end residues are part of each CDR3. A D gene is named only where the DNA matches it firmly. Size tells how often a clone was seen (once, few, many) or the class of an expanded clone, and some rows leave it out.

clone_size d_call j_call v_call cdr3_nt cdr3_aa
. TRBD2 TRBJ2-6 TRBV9 TGTGCCAGCAGCGTTTTAGCGGGAGGAACTGGGGCCAACGTCCTGACTTTC CASSVLAGGTGANVLTF
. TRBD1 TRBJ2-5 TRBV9 TGTGCCAGCAGCGTAGCTACGGGACAGGGAGGGCAAGAGACCCAGTACTTC CASSVATGQGGQETQYF
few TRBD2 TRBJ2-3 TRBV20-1 TGCAGTGCTAGTGCTAGCGGGAGATTCACGCAGTATTTT CSASASGRFTQYF
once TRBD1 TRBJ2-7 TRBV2 TGTGCCAGCAGTGAAGGGGACAGGCGGTACGAGCAGTACTTC CASSEGDRRYEQYF
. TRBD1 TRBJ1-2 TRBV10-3 TGTGCCTTACAAAATGGGACAGGGACCGGCTACACCTTC CALQNGTGTGYTF
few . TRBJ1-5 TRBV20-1 TGCAGTGCCCTCGGACGAGCCAATCAGCCCCAGCATTTT CSALGRANQPQHF
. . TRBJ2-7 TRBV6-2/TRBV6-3 TGTGCCAGCAGTCAACACTACGAGCAGTACTTC CASSQHYEQYF
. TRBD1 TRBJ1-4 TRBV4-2 TGTGCCAGCAGCCAGGGGTACAGGGGGCAAAAGGAAAAACTGTTTTTT CASSQGYRGQKEKLFF
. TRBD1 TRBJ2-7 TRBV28 TGTGCCAGCAGTTTACCCAGGGGGCGCCCCTCCTACGAGCAGTACTTC CASSLPRGRPSYEQYF
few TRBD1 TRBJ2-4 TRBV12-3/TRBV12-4 TGTGCCAGCAGTTTAAGTAGGGCAGGGGGCGCTTCAAACATTCAGTACTTC CASSLSRAGGASNIQYF
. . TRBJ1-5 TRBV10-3 TGTGCCATCCGGGCAGGGAACAATCAGCCCCAGCATTTT CAIRAGNNQPQHF
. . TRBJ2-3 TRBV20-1 TGCAGTGCTACCCCGGGACAGGGTTTCAGCGGGAGGGCCCCAGATACGCAGTATTTT CSATPGQGFSGRAPDTQYF
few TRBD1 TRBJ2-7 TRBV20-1 TGCAGTGCTAGAGTCGGTCGGACAGGGGGCTACGAGCAGTACTTC CSARVGRTGGYEQYF
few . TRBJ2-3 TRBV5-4 TGTGCCAGCAGTTTACCCTCGGGGGATACGCAGTATTTT CASSLPSGDTQYF
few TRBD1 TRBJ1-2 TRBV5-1 TGCGCCAGCAGCTTAGGACAGGGGGATAAGGATGGCTACACCTTC CASSLGQGDKDGYTF
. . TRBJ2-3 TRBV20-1 TGCAGTGCTTCTGCGCTGGGGGGGGCGAGGCAGTATTTT CSASALGGARQYF
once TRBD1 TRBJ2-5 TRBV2 TGTGCCAGCAGTGAAGCGCCCCGACAGGGAGATGTTCCGGCGCCGAAAGAGACCCAGTACTTC CASSEAPRQGDVPAPKETQYF
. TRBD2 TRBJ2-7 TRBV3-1 TGTGCCAGCAGTGATCTAGGTGGGGGGGCCTACGAGCAGTACTTC CASSDLGGGAYEQYF
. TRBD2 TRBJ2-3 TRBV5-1 TGCGCCAGCACCCGACTAGCGGTGAAATTCACAGATACGCAGTATTTT CASTRLAVKFTDTQYF
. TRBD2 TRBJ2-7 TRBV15 TGTGCCACCCGGGAGGGGACGGCCAGCGAGCAGTACTTC CATREGTASEQYF
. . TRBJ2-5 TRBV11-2 TGTGCCAGCAGCTTAGCCGGGACTCCGATGACCCAGTACTTC CASSLAGTPMTQYF
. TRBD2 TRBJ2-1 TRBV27 TGTGCCAGCAGTCCCCGAGGTAGCGGGAGTCTCAATGAGCAGTTCTTC CASSPRGSGSLNEQFF
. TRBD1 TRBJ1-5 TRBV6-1 TGTGCCAGCGAAGGGGGCAATAGCAATCAGCCCCAGCATTTT CASEGGNSNQPQHF
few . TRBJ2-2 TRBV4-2 TGTGCCAGCAGCCCCTTCGCCGCCGGGGAGCTGTTTTTT CASSPFAAGELFF
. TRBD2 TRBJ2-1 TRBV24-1 TGTGCCCCCCACCGAGGAACTAGCGGGAGATTTTACAATGAGCAGTTCTTC CAPHRGTSGRFYNEQFF
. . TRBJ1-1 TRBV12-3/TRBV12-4 TGTGCCAGCAACCTCCGGGCGGGGAAAACTGAAGCTTTCTTT CASNLRAGKTEAFF
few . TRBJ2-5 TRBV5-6 TGTGCCAGCAGCCAAACTCTCAGGGCGGAGACCCAGTACTTC CASSQTLRAETQYF
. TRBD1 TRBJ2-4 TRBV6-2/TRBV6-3 TGTGCCAGCAGAACAGGGGTGGCCAAAAACATTCAGTACTTC CASRTGVAKNIQYF
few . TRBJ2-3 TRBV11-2 TGTGCCAGCAGCAGGGAGTACTCTAGCACAGATACGCAGTATTTT CASSREYSSTDTQYF
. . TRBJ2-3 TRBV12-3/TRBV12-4 TGTGCCAGCAGTTGCATAGGGGGCACAGATACGCAGTATTTT CASSCIGGTDTQYF
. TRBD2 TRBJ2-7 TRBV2 TGTGCCAGCAGCCCGCTAGCGGGAAACTCCTACGAGCAGTACTTC CASSPLAGNSYEQYF
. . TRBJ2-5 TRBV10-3 TGTGCCATCAGTGGAGAGGCGAAGGGAGAGACCCAGTACTTC CAISGEAKGETQYF
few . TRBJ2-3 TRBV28 TGTGCCAGCAGTCAGACTAGTCCAGATACGCAGTATTTT CASSQTSPDTQYF
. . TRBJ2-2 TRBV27 TGTGCCAGCAGTTTAGAGGCCCTGGGACGGACCGGGGAGCTGTTTTTT CASSLEALGRTGELFF
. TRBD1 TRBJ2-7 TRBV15 TGTGCCACCAGCGGGCTAAACCGGGACAGGGGCTACGAGCAGTACTTC CATSGLNRDRGYEQYF
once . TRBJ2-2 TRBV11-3 TGTGCCAGCAGCTTAGGTCTAGCGTCAGGGGAGCTGTTTTTT CASSLGLASGELFF